The sequence of this T cell receptor beta chain was determined in a study of blood T cell repertoires in COVID-19. Study overall: Samples representing acute and convalescent COVID-19 were sourced from the United States, Italy and Spain.

Generated by immunoSEQ multiplex PCR, the TCRdb table keeps only in-frame clones and is missing some. The table records roughly 250,000 clones, 70% to 90% of them present only once. The study assigned cohorts using participant-reported clinical history. This CDR3 has 15 amino acids. V lost 7 bases and J lost 2, with 16 bases in between. Germline V gene sequence: CDR1 SEHNR, CDR2 FQNEAQ (reference sequence). The clonotype was recovered from a man in his forties or fifties who had been exposed to COVID-19. J is TRBJ2-3 and V is TRBV7-9; the D is unclear. Sequencing was carried out using PBMCs or T cells enriched from blood (not recorded which). Here the CDR3 reads CASTEPLFATDTQYF. The CDR3 DNA sequence: TGTGCCAGCACGGAGCCCCTATTCGCCACAGATACGCAGTATTTT.